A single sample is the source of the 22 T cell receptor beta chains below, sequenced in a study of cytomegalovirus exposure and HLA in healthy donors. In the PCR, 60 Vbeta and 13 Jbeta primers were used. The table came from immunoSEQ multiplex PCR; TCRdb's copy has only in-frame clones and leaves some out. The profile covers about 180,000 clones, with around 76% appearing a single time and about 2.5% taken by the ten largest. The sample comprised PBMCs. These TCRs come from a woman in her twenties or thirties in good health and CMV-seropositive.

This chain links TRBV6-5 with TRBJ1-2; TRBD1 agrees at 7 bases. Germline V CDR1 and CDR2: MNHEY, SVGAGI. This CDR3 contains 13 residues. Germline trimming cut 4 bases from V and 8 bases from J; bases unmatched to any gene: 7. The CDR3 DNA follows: TGTGCCAGCAGTTCCGGGACAGCCCGAGGCTACACCTTC. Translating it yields CASSSGTARGYTF.

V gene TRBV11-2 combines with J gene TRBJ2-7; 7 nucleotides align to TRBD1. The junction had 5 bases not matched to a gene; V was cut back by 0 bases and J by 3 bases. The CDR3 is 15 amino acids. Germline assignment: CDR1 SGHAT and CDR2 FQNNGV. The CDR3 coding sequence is TGTGCCAGCAGCTTAGAGTGGGGACAGTTCTACGAGCAGTACTTC. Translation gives CASSLEWGQFYEQYF.

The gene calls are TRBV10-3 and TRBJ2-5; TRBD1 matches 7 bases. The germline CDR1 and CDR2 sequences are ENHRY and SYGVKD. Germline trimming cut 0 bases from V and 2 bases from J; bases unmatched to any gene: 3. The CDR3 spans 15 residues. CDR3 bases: TGTGCCATCAGTGAGTCGTGGGACAGTCAAGAGACCCAGTACTTC. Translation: CAISESWDSQETQYF.

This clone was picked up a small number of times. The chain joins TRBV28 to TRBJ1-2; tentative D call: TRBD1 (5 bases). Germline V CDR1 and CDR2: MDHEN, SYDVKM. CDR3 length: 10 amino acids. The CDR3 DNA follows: TGTGCGCCTCCGGGGGGTGGCTACACCTTC. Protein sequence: CAPPGGGYTF.

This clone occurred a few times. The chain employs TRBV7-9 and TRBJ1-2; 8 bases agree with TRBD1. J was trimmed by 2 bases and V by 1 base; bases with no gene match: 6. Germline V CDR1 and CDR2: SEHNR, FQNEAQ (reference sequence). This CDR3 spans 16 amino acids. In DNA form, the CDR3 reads TGTGCCAGCAGCTTAGGGACAGGGAATTTCAACTATGGCTACACCTTC. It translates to CASSLGTGNFNYGYTF.

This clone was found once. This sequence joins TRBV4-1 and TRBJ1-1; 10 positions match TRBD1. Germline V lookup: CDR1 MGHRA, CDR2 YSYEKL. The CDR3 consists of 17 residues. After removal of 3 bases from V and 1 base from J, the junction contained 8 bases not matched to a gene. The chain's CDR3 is CASSHRDRGNQNTEAFF. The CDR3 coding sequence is TGCGCCAGCAGCCACCGGGACAGGGGCAACCAGAACACTGAAGCTTTCTTT.

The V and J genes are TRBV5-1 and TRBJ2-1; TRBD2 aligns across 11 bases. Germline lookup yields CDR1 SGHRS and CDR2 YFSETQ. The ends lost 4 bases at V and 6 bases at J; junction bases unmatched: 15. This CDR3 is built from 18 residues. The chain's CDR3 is CASSLSPPSGGRINEQFF. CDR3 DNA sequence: TGCGCCAGCAGCCTGTCACCACCTAGCGGGGGGAGGATCAATGAGCAGTTCTTC.

The CDR3 DNA is TGTGCCAGCAGTTACCAAGGGGGCAGTAGGACAGATACGCAGTATTTT. As protein: CASSYQGGSRTDTQYF. V is TRBV6-5 and J is TRBJ2-3, with 7 bases aligning to TRBD1. The CDR3 totals 16 residues. Germline V lookup: CDR1 MNHEY, CDR2 SVGAGI. V lost 2 bases and J lost 3; bases outside the gene matches: 8.

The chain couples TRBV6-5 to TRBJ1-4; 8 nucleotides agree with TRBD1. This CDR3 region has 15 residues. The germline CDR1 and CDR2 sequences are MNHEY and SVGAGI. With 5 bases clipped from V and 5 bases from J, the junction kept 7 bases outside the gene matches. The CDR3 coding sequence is TGTGCCAGCAGTCCGACAGGGGCAAGAAATGAAAAACTGTTTTTT. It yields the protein CASSPTGARNEKLFF.

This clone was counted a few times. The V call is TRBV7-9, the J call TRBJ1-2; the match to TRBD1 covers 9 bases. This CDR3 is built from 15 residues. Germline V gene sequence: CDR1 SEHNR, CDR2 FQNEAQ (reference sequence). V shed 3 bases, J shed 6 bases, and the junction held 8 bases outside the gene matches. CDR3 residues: CASSFGQGREDGYTF. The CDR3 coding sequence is TGTGCCAGCAGCTTCGGACAGGGGAGAGAGGATGGCTACACCTTC.

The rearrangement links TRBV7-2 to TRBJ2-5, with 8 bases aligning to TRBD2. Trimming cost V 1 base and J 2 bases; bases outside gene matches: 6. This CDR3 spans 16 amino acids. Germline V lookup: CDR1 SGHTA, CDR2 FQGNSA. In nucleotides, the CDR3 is TGTGCCAGCAGCTTAGGGGTTAGCGGGGTGCAAGAGACCCAGTACTTC. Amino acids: CASSLGVSGVQETQYF.

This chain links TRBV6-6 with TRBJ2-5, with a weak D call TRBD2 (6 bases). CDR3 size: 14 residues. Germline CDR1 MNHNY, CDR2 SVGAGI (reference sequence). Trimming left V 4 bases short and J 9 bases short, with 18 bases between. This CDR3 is CASSSRDWRAAQYF. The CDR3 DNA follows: TGTGCCAGCAGTTCCCGGGACTGGAGAGCGGCCCAGTACTTC.

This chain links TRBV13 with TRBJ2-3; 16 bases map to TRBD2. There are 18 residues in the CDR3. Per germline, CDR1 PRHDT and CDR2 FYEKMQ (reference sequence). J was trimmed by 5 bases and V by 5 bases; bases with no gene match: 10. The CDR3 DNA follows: TGTGCCAGCAGCCTCCCGGGACTAGCGGGGGGGCGAGGAGATACGCAGTATTTT. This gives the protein CASSLPGLAGGRGDTQYF.

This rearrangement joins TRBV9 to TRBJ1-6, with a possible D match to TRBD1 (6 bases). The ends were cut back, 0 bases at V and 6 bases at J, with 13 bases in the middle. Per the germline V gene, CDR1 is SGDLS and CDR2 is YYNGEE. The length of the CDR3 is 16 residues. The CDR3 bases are TGTGCCAGCAGCGTAGAAGGCAGGGGTTTTAATTCACCCCTCCACTTT. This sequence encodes CASSVEGRGFNSPLHF.

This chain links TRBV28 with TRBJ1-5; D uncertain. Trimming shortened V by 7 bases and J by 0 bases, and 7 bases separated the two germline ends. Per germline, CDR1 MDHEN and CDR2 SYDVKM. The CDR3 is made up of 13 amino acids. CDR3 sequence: CASTDYSNQPQHF. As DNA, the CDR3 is TGTGCCAGCACAGACTATAGCAATCAGCCCCAGCATTTT.

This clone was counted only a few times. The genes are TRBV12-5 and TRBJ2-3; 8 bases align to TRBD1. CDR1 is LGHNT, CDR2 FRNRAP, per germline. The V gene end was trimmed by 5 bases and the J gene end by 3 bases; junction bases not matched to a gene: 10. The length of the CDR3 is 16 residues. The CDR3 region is CASGNLRGRGTDTQYF. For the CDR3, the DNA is TGTGCTAGTGGTAACCTCAGGGGGCGCGGGACAGATACGCAGTATTTT.

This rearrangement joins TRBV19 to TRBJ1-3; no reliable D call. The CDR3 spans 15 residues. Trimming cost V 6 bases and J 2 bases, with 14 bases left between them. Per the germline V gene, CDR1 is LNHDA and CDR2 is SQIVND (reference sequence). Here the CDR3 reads CASRQEAYTGNTIYF. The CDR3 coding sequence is TGTGCCAGTAGACAAGAGGCTTATACTGGAAACACCATATATTTT.

This CDR3 is CASSSDSASPLHF. The CDR3 DNA is TGTGCCAGCAGCAGCGACAGCGCATCACCCCTCCACTTT. The V gene is TRBV9, the J gene TRBJ1-6, with a weak D call TRBD1 (5 bases). Trimming cost V 4 bases and J 10 bases, with 12 bases left between them. This CDR3 has 13 residues. Germline loops: CDR1 SGDLS, CDR2 YYNGEE.

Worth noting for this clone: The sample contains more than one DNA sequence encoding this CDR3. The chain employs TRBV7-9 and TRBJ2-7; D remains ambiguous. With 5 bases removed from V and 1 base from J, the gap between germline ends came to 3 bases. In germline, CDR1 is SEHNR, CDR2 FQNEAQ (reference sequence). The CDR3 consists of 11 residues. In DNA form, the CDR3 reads TGTGCCAGCAGCCCTTCCTACGAGCAGTACTTC. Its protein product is CASSPSYEQYF.

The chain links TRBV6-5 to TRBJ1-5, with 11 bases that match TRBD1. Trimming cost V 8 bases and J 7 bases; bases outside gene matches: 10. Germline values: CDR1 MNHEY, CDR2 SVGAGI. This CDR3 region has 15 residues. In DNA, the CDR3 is TGTGCCAGCCGGCGGGACAGGGGGAGATCCCAGCCCCAGCATTTT. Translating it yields CASRRDRGRSQPQHF.

The CDR3 sequence is CASSLRRDEQFF. Here the CDR3 DNA reads TGTGCCAGCAGCTTACGCCGCGATGAGCAGTTCTTC. The chain joins TRBV7-9 to TRBJ2-1; D ambiguous. V lost 2 bases and J lost 8, with 7 bases in between. The germline V gene has CDR1 SEHNR and CDR2 FQNEAQ (reference sequence). The CDR3 totals 12 residues.

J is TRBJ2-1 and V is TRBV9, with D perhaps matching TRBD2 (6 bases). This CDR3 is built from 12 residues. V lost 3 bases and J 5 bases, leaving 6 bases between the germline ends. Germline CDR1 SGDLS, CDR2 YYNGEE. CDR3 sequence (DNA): TGTGCCAGCAGCGGGGGGGACAATGAGCAGTTCTTC. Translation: CASSGGDNEQFF.